One and the same sample provided the 10 T cell receptor beta chains below, sequenced in a study of cytomegalovirus exposure and HLA in healthy donors. Amplification used 60 Vbeta primers and 13 Jbeta primers. The method was immunoSEQ multiplex PCR; TCRdb's version includes in-frame clones alone and lacks a portion of them. Of around 64,000 clones listed, 70% to 75% are singletons. Specimen: PBMCs. These receptors were obtained from a man aged 25 to 40 in good health and CMV-seropositive.

The CDR3 sequence: CASRKTVPDNSPLHF. CDR3 nucleotides: TGTGCCAGCAGAAAGACAGTACCCGATAATTCACCCCTCCACTTT. The chain carries TRBV6-5 and TRBJ1-6, with D maybe TRBD1 (5 bases). The ends were cut back, 6 bases at V and 5 bases at J, with 14 bases in the middle. The CDR3 totals 15 residues. Germline V lookup: CDR1 MNHEY, CDR2 SVGAGI.

This clone was seen a handful of times. The chain links TRBV6-5 to TRBJ1-1, with a weak D call TRBD1 (5 bases). V lost 5 bases and J 0 bases, leaving 13 bases between the germline ends. The CDR3 consists of 15 residues. Germline V lookup: CDR1 MNHEY, CDR2 SVGAGI. CDR3 sequence: CASSPGGGLNTEAFF. CDR3 DNA sequence: TGTGCCAGCAGTCCAGGCGGGGGGTTGAACACTGAAGCTTTCTTT.

DNA of the CDR3: TGCGCCAGCAGCCAACCACTAGCGGGGGACCCGGTCGGGGAGCTGTTTTTT. Protein product: CASSQPLAGDPVGELFF. The V gene is TRBV4-1, the J gene TRBJ2-2, with 11 positions matching TRBD2. The germline V gene has CDR1 MGHRA and CDR2 YSYEKL. V shed 2 bases, J shed 7 bases, and the junction held 9 bases outside the gene matches. The CDR3 extends over 17 amino acids.

The chain employs TRBV10-3 and TRBJ1-1, with D tentatively TRBD1 (6 bases). Per the germline V gene, CDR1 is ENHRY and CDR2 is SYGVKD. V dropped 3 bases and J dropped 6 bases, with 17 bases sitting between them. This CDR3 region has 15 residues. DNA of the CDR3: TGTGCCATCAGTGATCCCCAGGGGTTGGGGCCTGAAGCTTTCTTT. This gives the protein CAISDPQGLGPEAFF.

This clone was counted only a few times. This sequence joins TRBV2 and TRBJ2-3, with D possibly matching TRBD2 (6 bases). Germline V gene data show CDR1 as SNHLY and CDR2 as FYNNEI. This CDR3 is 16 amino acids long. V lost 3 bases and J 2 bases, leaving 15 bases between the germline ends. The CDR3 DNA follows: TGTGCCAGCAGTGAGGTTCTTCCTAGCGACACAGATACGCAGTATTTT. It yields the protein CASSEVLPSDTDTQYF.

This clone was detected only a few times. The CDR3 is CAWSPGLVAAGGTQYF. Here the CDR3 DNA reads TGTGCCTGGAGCCCAGGGTTGGTGGCCGCAGGGGGTACGCAGTATTTT. The rearrangement uses TRBV30 and TRBJ2-3, with 7 nucleotides matching TRBD1. V lost 3 bases, J lost 8 bases, and 17 bases stayed unmatched. Germline V gives CDR1 GTSNPN, CDR2 SVGIG (reference sequence). The CDR3 spans 16 residues. Variable domain in full (rest from reference TRBV30 and TRBJ2-3): SQTIHQWPATLVQPVGSPLSLECTVEGTSNPNLYWYRQAAGRGLQLLFYSVGIGQISSEVPQNLSASRPQDRQFILSSKKLLLSDSGFYLCAWSPGLVAAGGTQYFGPGTRLTVL.

This clone was seen just once. This sequence joins TRBV5-4 and TRBJ2-2; no clear D gene. Germline-derived CDR1 and CDR2 are SGHNT and YYREEE (reference sequence). The CDR3 is 13 amino acids. V was cut by 2 bases and J by 6 bases, with 8 bases left in between. CDR3 bases: TGTGCCAGCAGCTTCGGTGTCCCCGGGGAGCTGTTTTTT. Residues: CASSFGVPGELFF.

This chain connects TRBV30 to TRBJ2-7; 7 bases map to TRBD1. This CDR3 contains 15 residues. From germline, CDR1 is GTSNPN and CDR2 SVGIG (reference sequence). V lost 4 bases to trimming and J lost 0 bases; unmatched junction nucleotides: 9. The CDR3 bases are TGTGCCTGGACTGCCATGACAGGGAGCTCCTACGAGCAGTACTTC. Translating it yields CAWTAMTGSSYEQYF.

The chain recombines TRBV4-1 with TRBJ1-4; tentatively, D is TRBD1 (5 bases). This CDR3 has 16 amino acids. Germline CDR1 and CDR2: MGHRA and YSYEKL. The germline V and J ends were trimmed by 1 base and 6 bases, with 15 bases remaining between them. DNA of the CDR3: TGCGCCAGCAGCCAAGCGGTTTCCGGGGGGTATGAAAAACTGTTTTTT. Its translation: CASSQAVSGGYEKLFF.

The chain has TRBV4-2 and TRBJ2-6; TRBD1 is a possible D gene (5 bases). This CDR3 contains 17 residues. V lost 2 bases to trimming and J lost 0 bases, with 11 bases between them. Germline V gene data show CDR1 as LGHNA and CDR2 as YNFKEQ. The CDR3 coding sequence is TGTGCCAGCAGCCAACAGGGTCCCGACTCTGGGGCCAACGTCCTGACTTTC. Protein sequence: CASSQQGPDSGANVLTF.